The 19 T cell receptor beta chains given below trace back to one sample, sequenced in a study of CD8+ T cells in alopecia areata. Following extraction, RNA underwent reverse transcription to cDNA, which served as the sequencing template. The repertoire was sequenced with immunoSEQ multiplex PCR; TCRdb's copy has only in-frame clones and lacks some. Of 65,000 to 90,000 clones in the sample, approximately 50% are singletons; the top ten hold about 6%. The sample consisted of NKG2D-high CD8+ T cells sorted from blood. These receptor sequences come from a human donor with alopecia areata.

J is TRBJ2-2 and V is TRBV4-1; D is undetermined. Per the germline V gene, CDR1 is MGHRA and CDR2 is YSYEKL. The CDR3 consists of 13 residues. Trimming took off 10 bases at V and 0 bases at J, with 9 bases between the two ends. CDR3 sequence: CATQPANTGELFF. The CDR3 DNA is TGCGCCACCCAGCCCGCGAACACCGGGGAGCTGTTTTTT.

The genes are TRBV13 and TRBJ1-3, with D uncertain. This CDR3 has 14 residues. CDR1 PRHDT and CDR2 FYEKMQ come from the germline V gene (reference sequence). V gave up 6 bases and J gave up 4 bases, with 13 bases separating them. This chain's CDR3 is CASRTAESGNTIYF. The CDR3 DNA reads as TGTGCCAGCAGAACCGCAGAATCCGGAAACACCATATATTTT.

The V call is TRBV9, the J call TRBJ2-5; the D gene could be TRBD1 or TRBD2 (5 bases each). The ends were cut back, 3 bases at V and 8 bases at J, with 17 bases in the middle. The CDR3 is 14 amino acids. The germline gives CDR1 SGDLS, CDR2 YYNGEE. The CDR3 region is CASSEDTGVVTQYF. CDR3 sequence (DNA): TGTGCCAGCAGCGAGGACACCGGGGTTGTTACCCAGTACTTC.

The CDR3 loop reads CASSATGGTEQYF. CDR3 nucleotides: TGTGCCAGCAGCGCAACAGGGGGGACCGAGCAGTACTTC. V gene TRBV9 combines with J gene TRBJ2-7, with 8 bases aligning to TRBD1. V trimming: 3 bases; J trimming: 6 bases; junction bases outside the gene matches: 5. The CDR3 runs 13 residues. CDR1 is SGDLS, CDR2 YYNGEE, per germline.

Remarks on this clone: This likely comes from a read error, as the CDR3 has no conserved phenylalanine or tryptophan at its end. The DNA is omitted, as the CDR3 cannot be located on it reliably, and the CDR3 follows TCRdb's listing. The genes are TRBV7-2 and TRBJ2-3; TRBD2 is the table's D call and was not checked against the DNA. The CDR3 extends over 9 residues, inclusive of both ends. The germline gives CDR1 SGHTA, CDR2 FQGNSA. The CDR3 region is CASSHSAPG.

CDR3 sequence: CASSKNPGLASDTQYF. For the CDR3, the DNA is TGTGCCAGTAGTAAAAATCCGGGACTAGCTTCAGATACGCAGTATTTT. V usage is TRBV19 and J usage is TRBJ2-3; 9 nucleotides agree with TRBD2. The CDR3 length is 16 residues. The germline gives CDR1 LNHDA, CDR2 SQIVND (reference sequence). Losses at the gene ends were 4 bases for V and 4 bases for J; bases not matched to a gene: 9. The full variable domain, its missing parts supplied by reference TRBV19 and TRBJ2-3, is DGGITQSPKYLFRKEGQNVTLSCEQNLNHDAMYWYRQDPGQGLRLIYYSQIVNDFQKGDIAEGYSVSREKKESFPLTVTSAQKNPTAFYLCASSKNPGLASDTQYFGPGTRLTVL.

The genes are TRBV27 and TRBJ2-3; D remains ambiguous. The CDR3 is 10 amino acids. Germline V CDR1 and CDR2: MNHEY, SMNVEV (reference sequence). V lost 11 bases, J lost 14 bases, and 17 bases lay in between. The CDR3 loop reads CAAGWERWYF. CDR3 nucleotides: TGTGCCGCTGGGTGGGAACGGTGGTATTTT.

The chain has TRBV9 and TRBJ2-3, with a weak D call TRBD1 (6 bases). The CDR3 has 13 amino acids. The V end was cut by 3 bases, the J end by 8 bases, with 13 bases between. In germline, CDR1 is SGDLS, CDR2 YYNGEE. Here the CDR3 reads CASSDQDSGTQYF. CDR3 in DNA: TGTGCCAGCAGCGACCAGGACAGCGGTACGCAGTATTTT.

The chain is built from TRBV30 and TRBJ1-5; D is perhaps TRBD1 (6 bases). Germline V gene data show CDR1 as GTSNPN and CDR2 as SVGIG (reference sequence). V shed 2 bases and J shed 1 base, with 12 bases lying between them. CDR3 length equals 15 residues. CDR3 coding DNA: TGTGCCTGGAGTTCAGGGGAAGTGAGCAATCAGCCCCAGCATTTT. Its translation is CAWSSGEVSNQPQHF.

This chain links TRBV30 with TRBJ1-2, with D uncertain. Germline CDR1 GTSNPN, CDR2 SVGIG (reference sequence). Between the trimmed V and J ends, which lost 4 bases and 6 bases, there was a span of 9 bases. The CDR3 has 11 residues. CDR3 sequence (DNA): TGTGCCTGGATGGAGGCAGATGGCTACACCTTC. Its protein is CAWMEADGYTF.

The chain uses TRBV29-1 and TRBJ2-3; perhaps D is TRBD1 or TRBD2 (5 bases each). Trimming removed 7 bases from V and 2 bases from J, with 34 bases in between. CDR3 length: 20 amino acids. Germline CDR1 is SQVTM and CDR2 is ANQGSEA. In DNA form, the CDR3 reads TGCAGCGCCCTACTGGGGGTATACTCTAAGACAGAAATCAACACAGATACGCAGTATTTT. This encodes CSALLGVYSKTEINTDTQYF.

This clone showed up just a few times. This chain links TRBV29-1 with TRBJ2-1, with D perhaps TRBD1 (6 bases). CDR3 length: 15 amino acids. Trimming pared 4 bases from V and 2 bases from J, leaving 15 bases between. Per the germline V gene, CDR1 is SQVTM and CDR2 is ANQGSEA. CDR3 DNA: TGCAGCGTTGGCCACAGGGCCCTTGCCTACAATGAGCAGTTCTTC. Protein: CSVGHRALAYNEQFF.

The chain has TRBV28 and TRBJ2-3, with 11 bases aligning to TRBD1. CDR3 length: 15 amino acids. The ends lost 4 bases at V and 4 bases at J; junction bases unmatched: 4. Germline loops: CDR1 MDHEN, CDR2 SYDVKM. The DNA for the CDR3 is TGTGCCAGCAGTTGGACAGGGGGCGTCCCAGATACGCAGTATTTT. Residues: CASSWTGGVPDTQYF. Full variable domain (remainder filled in from reference TRBV28 and TRBJ2-3): DVKVTQSSRYLVKRTGEKVFLECVQDMDHENMFWYRQDPGLGLRLIYFSYDVKMKEKGDIPEGYSVSREKKERFSLILESASTNQTSMYLCASSWTGGVPDTQYFGPGTRLTVL.

The chain employs TRBV4-1 and TRBJ2-3; TRBD2 matches at 7 bases. This CDR3 has 14 amino acids. Germline V gene sequence: CDR1 MGHRA, CDR2 YSYEKL. Trimming cost V 0 bases and J 12 bases; bases outside gene matches: 9. CDR3 in amino acids: CASSQDPSGILQYF. The CDR3 DNA follows: TGCGCCAGCAGCCAAGATCCTAGCGGTATCTTACAGTATTTT.

CDR3 in amino acids: CASSEHAWDSQETQYF. CDR3 coding DNA: TGTGCCAGCAGCGAGCACGCCTGGGACTCTCAAGAGACCCAGTACTTC. This sequence joins TRBV7-9 and TRBJ2-5; possibly TRBD2 for D (6 bases). Germline V CDR1 and CDR2: SEHNR, FQNEAQ (reference sequence). V was shortened by 5 bases and J by 2 bases, with 18 bases between the two germline ends. The CDR3 has 16 amino acids. Complete variable domain (other parts from reference TRBV7-9 and TRBJ2-5): DTGVSQNPRHKITKRGQNVTFRCDPISEHNRLYWYRQTLGQGPEFLTYFQNEAQLEKSRLLSDRFSAERPKGSFSTLEIQRTEQGDSAMYLCASSEHAWDSQETQYFGPGTRLLVL.

This sequence joins TRBV5-1 and TRBJ1-6; 7 bases fit TRBD1. Germline-derived CDR1 and CDR2 are SGHRS and YFSETQ. CDR3 size: 14 residues. J gave up 4 bases and V 3 bases, and 1 base lay outside the gene matches. In nucleotides, the CDR3 is TGCGCCAGCAGCTCGGGACAGTATAATTCACCCCTCCACTTT. Its protein is CASSSGQYNSPLHF.

This clone was observed a handful of times. The chain recombines TRBV29-1 with TRBJ1-1; TRBD1 matches 7 bases. This CDR3 is built from 10 residues. The V segment lost 7 bases and the J segment 6 bases; nucleotides outside the gene matches: 2. Germline V CDR1 and CDR2: SQVTM, ANQGSEA. The DNA of the CDR3 is TGCAGCGCGCAGGGGGCTGAAGCTTTCTTT. Protein: CSAQGAEAFF.

J is TRBJ2-1 and V is TRBV4-1; D possibly uses TRBD1 or TRBD2 (6 bases each). The germline gives CDR1 MGHRA, CDR2 YSYEKL. Trimming cost V 3 bases and J 5 bases, with 14 bases left between them. The CDR3 totals 15 residues. The CDR3 DNA reads TGCGCCAGCAGCCAGCGGGACACTCGGGACAATGAGCAGTTCTTC. It translates to CASSQRDTRDNEQFF.

This clone was recorded a few times. The CDR3 loop is CSVPSRNTEAFF. CDR3 coding DNA: TGCAGCGTTCCTTCAAGGAACACTGAAGCTTTCTTT. This rearrangement joins TRBV29-1 to TRBJ1-1; D remains unclear. The CDR3 has 12 residues. CDR1 SQVTM and CDR2 ANQGSEA come from the germline V gene. V was shortened by 5 bases and J by 1 base, with 8 bases between the two germline ends.